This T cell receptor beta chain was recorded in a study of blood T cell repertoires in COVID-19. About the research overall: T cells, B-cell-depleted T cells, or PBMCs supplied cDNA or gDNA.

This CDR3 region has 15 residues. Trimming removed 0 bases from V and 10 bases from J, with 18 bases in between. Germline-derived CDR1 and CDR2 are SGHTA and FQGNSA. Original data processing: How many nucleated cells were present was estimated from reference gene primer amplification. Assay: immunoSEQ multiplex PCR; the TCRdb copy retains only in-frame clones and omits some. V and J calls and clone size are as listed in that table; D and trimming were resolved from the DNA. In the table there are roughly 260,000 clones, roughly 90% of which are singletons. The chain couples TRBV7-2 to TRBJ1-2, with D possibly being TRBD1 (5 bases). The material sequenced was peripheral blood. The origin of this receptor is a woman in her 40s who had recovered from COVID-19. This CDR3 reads CASSLALRGGTSYTF. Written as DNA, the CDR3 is TGTGCCAGCAGCTTAGCCTTGAGGGGAGGAACCTCCTACACCTTC.